The 18 T cell receptor beta chains listed next were all sequenced from one sample in a study of vaccination effects on CD4 cells after COVID-19. Their recognized antigens are unknown. It was after approximately 11 days of culture that CD4+ T cells were isolated. Sequenced by immunoSEQ multiplex PCR; TCRdb stores in-frame clones only, minus some. The sample has tens of thousands of clones; roughly 79% are singletons. This specimen consisted of CD4+ T cells from PBMCs cultured without peptide, obtained before COVID-19 vaccination. These receptors all stem from a human donor who received a COVID-19 vaccine.

V and J are TRBV25-1 and TRBJ1-3; no definite D call. The CDR3 loop spans 12 amino acids. Germline V lookup: CDR1 MGHDK, CDR2 SYGVNS. With 6 bases removed from V and 2 bases from J, the gap between germline ends came to 5 bases. The CDR3 region is CASRVAGNTIYF. The CDR3 nucleotides read TGTGCCAGCAGGGTCGCTGGAAACACCATATATTTT.

The V and J genes are TRBV11-1 and TRBJ2-5, with D unclear. Germline CDR1 SGHAT, CDR2 FQDESV (reference sequence). V was pared by 4 bases and J by 4 bases, with 10 bases between. This CDR3 spans 13 amino acids. CDR3 sequence reads: CASSSDLRETQYF. CDR3 coding DNA: TGTGCCAGCAGCTCGGACCTTCGAGAGACCCAGTACTTC.

The chain recombines TRBV5-1 with TRBJ2-1, with D possibly being TRBD1 (7 bases). Germline V gives CDR1 SGHRS, CDR2 YFSETQ. This CDR3 comprises 15 residues. V lost 4 bases to trimming and J lost 7 bases, with 18 bases between them. The CDR3 loop is CASSPESGGFNEQFF. CDR3 nucleotide sequence: TGCGCCAGCAGCCCTGAGTCAGGGGGGTTTAATGAGCAGTTCTTC.

This clone appeared a few times. J is TRBJ1-1 and V is TRBV7-3, with no clear D. Per the germline V gene, CDR1 is SGHTA and CDR2 is FQGTGA. The germline V and J ends were trimmed by 6 bases and 0 bases, with 14 bases remaining between them. This CDR3 has 15 amino acids. The CDR3 reads CASSYSSSMNTEAFF. The DNA of the CDR3 is TGTGCCAGCAGTTACAGCTCCAGCATGAACACTGAAGCTTTCTTT.

V usage is TRBV28 and J usage is TRBJ1-1; D is ambiguous. V lost 3 bases to trimming and J lost 11 bases, with 13 bases between them. Looked up from germline, CDR1 is MDHEN and CDR2 is SYDVKM. The CDR3 consists of 12 residues. This CDR3 reads CASSFGLRVAFF. The DNA for the CDR3 is TGTGCCAGCAGTTTTGGTTTGAGGGTTGCTTTCTTT.

V is TRBV7-8 and J is TRBJ2-7; a possible D gene is TRBD2 (5 bases). CDR1 is SGHVS and CDR2 is FQNEAQ in the germline V gene. Deletions cut 1 base from V and 4 bases from J, with 14 bases between. The CDR3 extends over 15 amino acids. CDR3: CASSLDSSYRYEQYF. The CDR3 nucleotides read TGTGCCAGCAGCTTAGATTCTAGCTATCGTTACGAGCAGTACTTC.

CDR3 sequence (DNA): TGTGCCAGCAGTTTTAAACAGGGTTCGTTGGGCTACACCTTC. Translating it yields CASSFKQGSLGYTF. The J gene is TRBJ1-2, the V gene TRBV6-6, with D possibly TRBD1 on 6 matching bases. CDR3 length: 14 amino acids. Germline V gene sequence: CDR1 MNHNY, CDR2 SVGAGI (reference sequence). Deletions cut 4 bases from V and 8 bases from J, with 17 bases between.

The genes are TRBV5-1 and TRBJ2-1; D is ambiguous. CDR3 length: 14 residues. From germline, CDR1 is SGHRS and CDR2 YFSETQ. V was clipped by 0 bases and J by 1 base, with 5 bases between them. Here the CDR3 reads CASSLDSSYNEQFF. Here the CDR3 DNA reads TGCGCCAGCAGCTTGGACAGTTCCTACAATGAGCAGTTCTTC.

This clone has only a few counts. The chain has TRBV6-2 or TRBV6-3 and TRBJ2-2, with a possible D match to TRBD1 (5 bases). Trimming removed 7 bases from V and 6 bases from J, with 21 bases in between. The CDR3 loop spans 16 amino acids. The germline CDR1 and CDR2 sequences are MNHEY and SVGEGT. CDR3 nucleotides: TGTGCCAGCATCCCCCGTATAGGGGAAGGACCCGGGGAGCTGTTTTTT. Amino acids: CASIPRIGEGPGELFF.

J is TRBJ1-6 and V is TRBV6-2 or TRBV6-3; TRBD1 matches at 7 bases. Trimming at V came to 0 bases and at J to 9 bases, leaving 2 bases not matched to a gene. From germline, CDR1 is MNHEY and CDR2 SVGEGT. The length of the CDR3 is 14 residues. In DNA form, the CDR3 reads TGTGCCAGCAGTTACTCGACAGGGCGTTCACCCCTCCACTTT. Translated, it gives CASSYSTGRSPLHF.

The V and J genes are TRBV29-1 and TRBJ1-1, with 7 bases matching TRBD1. J gave up 3 bases and V 1 base, and 2 bases lay outside the gene matches. The CDR3 is made up of 13 amino acids. Per the germline V gene, CDR1 is SQVTM and CDR2 is ANQGSEA. The CDR3 nucleotides are TGCAGCGTTGAAGGACAGGGATACACTGAAGCTTTCTTT. Amino acid sequence: CSVEGQGYTEAFF. Drawing the rest from reference TRBV29-1 and TRBJ1-1, the complete variable domain is SAVISQKPSRDICQRGTSLTIQCQVDSQVTMMFWYRQQPGQSLTLIATANQGSEATYESGFVIDKFPISRPNLTFSTLTVSNMSPEDSSIYLCSVEGQGYTEAFFGQGTRLTVV.

The chain employs TRBV6-2 or TRBV6-3 and TRBJ2-3; 14 positions match TRBD2. CDR1 MNHEY and CDR2 SVGEGT come from the germline V gene. The V and J ends lost 2 bases and 0 bases, in that order; junction bases with no gene match: 10. There are 20 residues in the CDR3. CDR3 sequence: CASSYGLAGGSYSSTDTQYF. Here the CDR3 DNA reads TGTGCCAGCAGTTACGGACTAGCGGGGGGTAGCTATTCTAGCACAGATACGCAGTATTTT.

The CDR3 DNA follows: TGTGCCAGCAGCACAGTATACAGGGGACCCGGGGAGCTGTTTTTT. Protein sequence: CASSTVYRGPGELFF. V usage is TRBV11-2 and J usage is TRBJ2-2, with 7 bases identical to TRBD1. Germline V gives CDR1 SGHAT, CDR2 FQNNGV. The CDR3 has 15 residues. The J segment lost 6 bases and the V segment lost 5 bases, leaving 9 bases of the junction unmatched.

The chain uses TRBV6-5 and TRBJ1-2, with D possibly TRBD1 on 6 matching bases. Germline CDR1 MNHEY, CDR2 SVGAGI. The CDR3 totals 14 residues. Trimming pared 6 bases from V and 4 bases from J, leaving 15 bases between. CDR3 sequence: CASRGGPGSYGYTF. DNA for the CDR3: TGTGCCAGCAGAGGGGGACCGGGGAGCTATGGCTACACCTTC.

The CDR3 loop reads CASSQTGLDTQYF. In nucleotides, the CDR3 is TGTGCCAGCAGCCAGACCGGACTAGATACGCAGTATTTT. This rearrangement joins TRBV3-1 (or the pseudogene TRBV3-2) to TRBJ2-3, with D possibly matching TRBD2 (5 bases). The CDR3 is 13 amino acids. Germline V CDR1 and CDR2: LGHDT, YNNKEL (reference sequence). Trimming removed 3 bases from V and 5 bases from J, with 9 bases in between.

The chain joins TRBV7-9 to TRBJ2-7; 9 positions match TRBD2. Germline assignment: CDR1 SEHNR and CDR2 FQNEAQ (reference sequence). V lost 1 base to trimming and J lost 2 bases; unmatched junction nucleotides: 6. The CDR3 has 16 amino acids. CDR3 nucleotide sequence: TGTGCCAGCAGCTTAGAGGGACTAGCAGGTACCTACGAGCAGTACTTC. This codes for CASSLEGLAGTYEQYF.

The CDR3 nucleotides read TGCGCCAGCAGCTTGGATTCTAGCGGGAGAGGGCTTAATACGCAGTATTTT. This translates into CASSLDSSGRGLNTQYF. The chain links TRBV5-1 to TRBJ2-3; 10 bases fit TRBD2. CDR1 SGHRS and CDR2 YFSETQ come from the germline V gene. This CDR3 contains 17 residues. After removal of 0 bases from V and 7 bases from J, the junction contained 11 bases not matched to a gene.

For the CDR3, the DNA is TGTGCCAGTACCCCAGGGGGTATGTTTAATGAAAAACTGTTTTTT. It is translated as CASTPGGMFNEKLFF. V is TRBV19 and J is TRBJ1-4; the match to TRBD1 covers 7 bases. The CDR3 covers 15 residues. The J segment lost 4 bases and the V segment lost 7 bases, leaving 9 bases of the junction unmatched. CDR1 is LNHDA, CDR2 SQIVND, per germline (reference sequence). The whole variable domain, filled in from reference TRBV19 and TRBJ1-4, reads DGGITQSPKYLFRKEGQNVTLSCEQNLNHDAMYWYRQDPGQGLRLIYYSQIVNDFQKGDIAEGYSVSREKKESFPLTVTSAQKNPTAFYLCASTPGGMFNEKLFFGSGTQLSVL.